Listed below are T cell receptor beta chains from one sample, sequenced in a study of human T cells and chemical hapten exposure. TCRdb redid the calling of the RACE reads with MiXCR, one entry per CDR3 protein. The table includes some 52,000 distinct CDR3 sequences, approximately 10% detected once. Source: whole blood, taken in connection with sensitization to the hapten diphenylcyclopropenone (DPC). These receptors were taken from a woman in her forties with alopecia areata. Some clones in this sample may be carry-over from other donors' samples. Both conserved end residues are part of each CDR3. D genes are given only for firm matches. The listing skips clone size in some rows; elsewhere it reads once, few, many or a size class.

TRBV10-1	TRBD1	TRBJ2-6	many	TGCGCCAGCAGTGAGTCGCCACAGGGGGTGGCCCCGGAGGTCGGGGCCAACGTCCTGACTTTC	CASSESPQGVAPEVGANVLTF
TRBV11-1	TRBD2	TRBJ2-2	few	TGTGCCAGCAGCACGACTAGCGGGAGGGCCACCGGGGAGCTGTTTTTT	CASSTTSGRATGELFF
TRBV6-5	.	TRBJ1-2	few	TGTGCCAGCAGTTACCTACAGCCCGGCCTAGACTATGGCTACACCTTC	CASSYLQPGLDYGYTF
TRBV18	TRBD2	TRBJ2-2	.	TGTGCCAGCTCACCACGGGACTACCTCTTGGCGGCGGACACCGGGGAGCTGTTTTTT	CASSPRDYLLAADTGELFF
TRBV14	.	TRBJ1-6	few	TGTGCCAGCAGCCAAGAAGGGTCTACCCCCCTCCACTTT	CASSQEGSTPLHF
TRBV29-1	TRBD1	TRBJ1-1	many	TGCAGCGTTCCACAGGGGGCAAGCACTGAAGCTTTCTTT	CSVPQGASTEAFF
TRBV5-1	TRBD1	TRBJ2-6	.	TGCGCCAGCAGCTTGGCCGCGACAGGGCCCTCTGGGGCCAACGTCCTGACTTTC	CASSLAATGPSGANVLTF
TRBV15	.	TRBJ2-6	few	TGTGCCACCAGCAGACAGGTCCACATCTCTGGGGCCAACGTCCTGACTTTC	CATSRQVHISGANVLTF
TRBV28	.	TRBJ2-7	.	TGTGCCAGCAAAGGAGGGGGAGGCCGCTACGAGCAGTACTTC	CASKGGGGRYEQYF
TRBV6-4	TRBD2	TRBJ2-3	many	TGTGCCAGCGGAGCGGGGCACACAGATACGCAGTATTTT	CASGAGHTDTQYF
TRBV6-5	TRBD2	TRBJ2-7	.	TGTGCCAGCATCTTACGTAGCGGGAGTTACTACGAGCAGTACTTC	CASILRSGSYYEQYF
TRBV18	.	TRBJ1-5	.	TGTGCCAGCTCACCAGACATCTATCAGCCCCAGCATTTT	CASSPDIYQPQHF
TRBV10-1	.	TRBJ1-1	few	TGCGCCAGCAGTGAGTCGGGCTTGGGGACTGAAGCTTTCTTT	CASSESGLGTEAFF
TRBV3-1	.	TRBJ2-3	.	TGTGCCAGCAGCCAAGCCGAGTCAGGGTATTCGGATACGCAGTATTTT	CASSQAESGYSDTQYF
TRBV6-5	TRBD1	TRBJ2-3	many	TGTGCCAGCAGGGGACAGACACACGTTACGCAGTATTTT	CASRGQTHVTQYF
TRBV29-1	.	TRBJ1-1	.	TGCAGCGTTCTATACCCGCACGGGGCGTATGCTTTCTTT	CSVLYPHGAYAFF
TRBV6-2/TRBV6-3	TRBD2	TRBJ2-1	few	TGTGCCAGCAGTTATTCGTCTAGCGGGAGCAATGAGCAGTTCTTC	CASSYSSSGSNEQFF
TRBV29-1	.	TRBJ2-3	few	TGCAGCGTTGAGCCGGGCGGGGGCACAGATACGCAGTATTTT	CSVEPGGGTDTQYF
TRBV12-3/TRBV12-4	TRBD1	TRBJ1-5	few	TGTGCCAGCAGTTTACCCGGGACAGGTACCAATCAGCCCCAGCATTTT	CASSLPGTGTNQPQHF
TRBV28	TRBD2	TRBJ2-5	many	TGTGCCAGCACCACAGGTGGAGCGGGGGGGCATGGGACCCAGTACTTC	CASTTGGAGGHGTQYF
TRBV5-1	TRBD1	TRBJ1-1	many	TGCGCCAGCAGCTTGTTCGGACAGGGATCGGCTGAAGCTTTCTTT	CASSLFGQGSAEAFF
TRBV3-1	.	TRBJ2-7	.	TGTGCCAGCAGCCGAAGCCATGGAGGGGGCTACGAGCAGTACTTC	CASSRSHGGGYEQYF
TRBV5-5	.	TRBJ1-5	.	TGTGCCAGCAGCTGGACGGATAGCAATCAGCCCCAGCATTTT	CASSWTDSNQPQHF
TRBV5-1	TRBD1	TRBJ1-5	many	TGCGCCAGCAGCCCCGACAGGGGCGATCAGCCCCAGCATTTT	CASSPDRGDQPQHF
TRBV6-5	TRBD2	TRBJ2-7	many	TGTGCCAGCAGCTTCCCCCCCGGAGCGGGAGCTCGGGAGCAGTACTTC	CASSFPPGAGAREQYF
TRBV12-3/TRBV12-4	.	TRBJ2-7	few	TGTGCCAGCAGTTTAGAGGGAAGTTCACACGAGCAGTACTTC	CASSLEGSSHEQYF
TRBV11-3	TRBD1	TRBJ2-7	few	TGTGCCAGCAGCTTAAGGGACAGTCTCTACGAGCAGTACTTC	CASSLRDSLYEQYF
TRBV10-3	TRBD1	TRBJ2-3	few	TGTGCCATCAGTCCGGGACAGATAACTAGCACAGATACGCAGTATTTT	CAISPGQITSTDTQYF
TRBV6-2/TRBV6-3	TRBD1	TRBJ2-3	many	TGTGCCAGCAGGCCAGACAGGGGGTCGCAGTATTTT	CASRPDRGSQYF
TRBV4-1	.	TRBJ2-7	few	TGCGCCAGCAGCCAAGATCCCTCCCCCTACGAGCAGTACTTC	CASSQDPSPYEQYF
TRBV20-1	TRBD2	TRBJ2-1	.	TGCAGTGCTAGGGGAATAGCGGGGGGCCTCTTTTATGAGCAGTTCTTC	CSARGIAGGLFYEQFF
TRBV19	.	TRBJ2-2	few	TGTGCCACCTCCCCGGCCCGTACCGGGGAGCTGTTTTTT	CATSPARTGELFF
TRBV29-1	TRBD2	TRBJ2-1	many	TGCAGCGTTGGGGACTACCCCAACTACAATGAGCAGTTCTTC	CSVGDYPNYNEQFF
TRBV10-3	.	TRBJ1-1	many	TGTGCCATCCGGCAGGGACGGTCCACTGAAGCTTTCTTT	CAIRQGRSTEAFF
TRBV10-3	.	TRBJ2-1	many	TGTGCCATCAGTGCGGTACAGGGAATGGAGCAGTTCTTC	CAISAVQGMEQFF
TRBV28	TRBD2	TRBJ2-7	many	TGTGCCAGCAGTTTTAGCGCGGGAGTCGAGCAGTACTTC	CASSFSAGVEQYF
TRBV14	.	TRBJ2-7	few	TGTGCCAGCAGCCAAGGGATCACCTCCTACGAGCAGTACTTC	CASSQGITSYEQYF
TRBV2	.	TRBJ1-1	.	TGTGCCATCGGCGGATCTGAAGCTTTCTTT	CAIGGSEAFF
TRBV29-1	TRBD2	TRBJ2-1	.	TGCGGCGGGAGGCGTAGCTCCTACAATGAGCAGTTCTTC	CGGRRSSYNEQFF
TRBV7-2	.	TRBJ1-6	few	TGTGCCAGCAGCCAAGGATATTCACCCCTCCACTTT	CASSQGYSPLHF
TRBV5-6	.	TRBJ2-7	many	TGTGCCAGCAGCTTGGCCGTGTTTAGCGGTAGAAATGAGCAGTACTTC	CASSLAVFSGRNEQYF
TRBV20-1	.	TRBJ1-1	many	TGCAGTGCTAGACCGGACGGTAACACTGAAGCTTTCTTT	CSARPDGNTEAFF
TRBV12-3/TRBV12-4	TRBD1	TRBJ1-4	few	TGTGCCAGCAGGGGAACAGGGACAGAAGAAAAACTGTTTTTT	CASRGTGTEEKLFF
TRBV10-1	.	TRBJ2-5	.	TGCGCCAGCAGTGTACGCAGCCAAGAGACCCAGTACTTC	CASSVRSQETQYF
TRBV4-2	.	TRBJ1-2	few	TGTGCCAGCAGCCAAGAGAGAGGTCGGAACTATGGCTACACCTTC	CASSQERGRNYGYTF
TRBV3-1	.	TRBJ2-6	many	TGTGCCAGCAGCCAAGTTAATGGGGCCAACGTCCTGACTTTC	CASSQVNGANVLTF
TRBV11-2	.	TRBJ1-6	.	TGTGCCAGCAGCTTAGTTGCCTATAATTCACCCCTCCACTTT	CASSLVAYNSPLHF
TRBV20-1	.	TRBJ2-1	few	TGCAGTGCTAGCGGTGGAGGGTCCTACAATGAGCAGTTCTTC	CSASGGGSYNEQFF
TRBV29-1	TRBD2	TRBJ2-1	few	TGCAGTACAACGGGGACTAGCGGGAGGGTAATCTACAATGAGCAGTTCTTC	CSTTGTSGRVIYNEQFF
TRBV3-1	.	TRBJ2-7	medium-sized	TGTGCCAGCAGCCAAGAGGATCGGAGCCCGCGGTACTTC	CASSQEDRSPRYF
TRBV5-1	.	TRBJ1-1	.	TGCGCCAGCAGCTGGGGTGGGGAGAACACTGAAGCTTTCTTT	CASSWGGENTEAFF
TRBV10-3	TRBD1	TRBJ2-2	.	TGTGCCATCAGCCGGCGGAAGCCCGGACAGGGGAACACCGGGGAGCTGTTTTTT	CAISRRKPGQGNTGELFF
TRBV12-3/TRBV12-4	TRBD1	TRBJ1-1	many	TGTGCCAGCATACTAACAGGGGGGAACACTGAAGCTTTCTTT	CASILTGGNTEAFF
TRBV5-6	TRBD1	TRBJ1-1	many	TGTGCCAGCAGTCAGGGGGGCACTGAAGCTTTCTTT	CASSQGGTEAFF
TRBV28	.	TRBJ1-1	.	TGTGCCAGCACCATGGGGGGCACTGAAGCTTTCTTT	CASTMGGTEAFF
TRBV19	.	TRBJ1-4	.	TGTGCCAGTAGTATAGACCCGGGAGGCCTGTTTTTT	CASSIDPGGLFF
TRBV12-3/TRBV12-4	.	TRBJ2-2	many	TGTGCCAGCAGTTTTCGCGGGTCGAACACCGGGGAGCTGTTTTTT	CASSFRGSNTGELFF
TRBV5-1	.	TRBJ2-1	many	TGCGCCAGCAGCGCCGACTACGCCTCCTCCTACAATGAGCAGTTCTTC	CASSADYASSYNEQFF
TRBV10-3	.	TRBJ2-5	.	TGTGCCATCAGTGAGTTCGAAGAAGAGACCCAGTACTTC	CAISEFEEETQYF
TRBV29-1	.	TRBJ2-7	.	TGCAGCGTCGCATACGGGACTCACTCCTACGAGCAGTACTTC	CSVAYGTHSYEQYF